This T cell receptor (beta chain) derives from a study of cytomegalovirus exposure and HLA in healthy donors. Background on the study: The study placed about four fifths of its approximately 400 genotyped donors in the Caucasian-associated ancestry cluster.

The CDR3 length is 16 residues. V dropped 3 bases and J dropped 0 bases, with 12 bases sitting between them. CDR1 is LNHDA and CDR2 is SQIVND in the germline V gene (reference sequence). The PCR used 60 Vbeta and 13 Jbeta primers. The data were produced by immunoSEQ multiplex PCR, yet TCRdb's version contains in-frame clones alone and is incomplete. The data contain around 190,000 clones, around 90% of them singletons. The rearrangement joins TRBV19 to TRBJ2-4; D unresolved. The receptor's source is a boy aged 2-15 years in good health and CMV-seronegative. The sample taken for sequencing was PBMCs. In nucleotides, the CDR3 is TGTGCCAGTAGTATTTCGTCGCGATTAGCCAAAAACATTCAGTACTTC. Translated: CASSISSRLAKNIQYF.